Described below is a single T cell receptor beta chain sequence and its context. The sample is drawn from a study of patients and donors after allogeneic stem cell transplantation. TCRdb called the RT-PCR reads again in MiXCR, with one record for every CDR3 protein. This sample yields around 150,000 distinct CDR3 sequences, of which about 30% are seen a single time; around 3.3% belongs to the top ten. V was cut by 2 bases and J by 8 bases, with 7 bases left in between. The CDR3 totals 12 residues. Germline CDR1 reads LNHDA; CDR2 reads SQIVND (reference sequence). The rearrangement links TRBV19 to TRBJ2-1; unclear D gene. The TCR originated in a human donor who was either an allogeneic HSCT recipient or a stem cell or donor lymphocyte infusion donor (not recorded which). It is not recorded whose cells these are; they may come from a transplant donor. Sample: blood, either unsorted or a sorted T cell fraction (not recorded which). The CDR3 DNA sequence: TGTGCCAGTAGTATAAGGCCCCATGAGCAGTTCTTC. Translated, it gives CASSIRPHEQFF. Supplemented by reference TRBV19 and TRBJ2-1, the full variable domain reads DGGITQSPKYLFRKEGQNVTLSCEQNLNHDAMYWYRQDPGQGLRLIYYSQIVNDFQKGDIAEGYSVSREKKESFPLTVTSAQKNPTAFYLCASSIRPHEQFFGPGTRLTVL.